Listed below are T cell receptor beta chains from one sample, sequenced in a study of human T cells and chemical hapten exposure. One entry per CDR3 protein results from TCRdb running MiXCR on the RACE reads. The data contain roughly 380,000 distinct CDR3 sequences, more than 4.5% of them singletons. Sequenced material: whole blood, taken in connection with sensitization to the hapten diphenylcyclopropenone (DPC). The receptor source for this set is a woman between 50 and 59 years old with alopecia areata. Some clones in this sample may be carry-over from other donors' samples. CDR3s include the opening cysteine and the closing phenylalanine or tryptophan. D genes are given only for firm matches. Clone size is shown for a subset of rows, as once, few, many or a class of expanded clone.

j_gene: TRBJ2-4; d_gene: TRBD1; v_gene: TRBV7-6; abundance: .; CDR3aa: CASSSGQGRNIRYF; CDR3nt: TGTGCCAGCAGCTCGGGACAGGGTAGGAACATTCGGTACTTC
j_gene: TRBJ2-1; d_gene: .; v_gene: TRBV20-1; abundance: few; CDR3aa: CSAPRASSYNEQFF; CDR3nt: TGCAGTGCCCCTAGGGCTAGCTCCTACAATGAGCAGTTCTTC
j_gene: TRBJ1-1; d_gene: .; v_gene: TRBV10-3; abundance: few; CDR3aa: CAISESFRGWDTEAFF; CDR3nt: TGTGCCATCAGTGAGTCTTTCAGGGGATGGGACACTGAAGCTTTCTTT
j_gene: TRBJ1-2; d_gene: TRBD1; v_gene: TRBV29-1; abundance: .; CDR3aa: CSATAWDRGSGYTF; CDR3nt: TGCAGCGCTACGGCCTGGGACAGGGGGTCTGGCTACACCTTC
j_gene: TRBJ2-1; d_gene: .; v_gene: TRBV18; abundance: many; CDR3aa: CASSPVAYNEQFF; CDR3nt: TGTGCCAGCTCACCAGTAGCATACAATGAGCAGTTCTTC
j_gene: TRBJ2-7; d_gene: TRBD1; v_gene: TRBV10-3; abundance: many; CDR3aa: CAISEGGQGAYEQYF; CDR3nt: TGTGCCATCAGTGAAGGTGGACAGGGGGCCTACGAGCAGTACTTC
j_gene: TRBJ2-7; d_gene: TRBD1; v_gene: TRBV27; abundance: many; CDR3aa: CASSSPGTASYEQYF; CDR3nt: TGTGCCAGCAGTTCCCCCGGGACAGCTTCCTACGAGCAGTACTTC
j_gene: TRBJ2-7; d_gene: TRBD2; v_gene: TRBV20-1; abundance: few; CDR3aa: CSARDTSGYYEQYF; CDR3nt: TGCAGTGCTAGAGATACTAGCGGCTACTACGAGCAGTACTTC
j_gene: TRBJ2-3; d_gene: .; v_gene: TRBV7-2; abundance: many; CDR3aa: CASSHRVGVADTQYF; CDR3nt: TGTGCCAGCAGCCACCGTGTGGGAGTGGCAGATACGCAGTATTTT
j_gene: TRBJ1-1; d_gene: TRBD1; v_gene: TRBV5-1; abundance: many; CDR3aa: CASSLGDRANTEAFF; CDR3nt: TGCGCCAGCAGCTTGGGTGACAGGGCGAACACTGAAGCTTTCTTT
j_gene: TRBJ1-5; d_gene: TRBD1; v_gene: TRBV6-4; abundance: few; CDR3aa: CARIRVDRVRQPQHF; CDR3nt: TGTGCCAGGATACGGGTGGACAGGGTTCGTCAGCCCCAGCATTTT
j_gene: TRBJ2-7; d_gene: .; v_gene: TRBV27; abundance: .; CDR3aa: CASSLKGPYEQYF; CDR3nt: TGTGCCAGCAGTTTAAAGGGCCCCTACGAGCAGTACTTC
j_gene: TRBJ1-4; d_gene: .; v_gene: TRBV3-1; abundance: .; CDR3aa: CASSHPDEKLFF; CDR3nt: TGTGCCAGCAGCCACCCCGATGAAAAACTGTTTTTT
j_gene: TRBJ2-7; d_gene: .; v_gene: TRBV2; abundance: few; CDR3aa: CASSVGVREQYF; CDR3nt: TGTGCCAGCAGTGTTGGGGTAAGGGAGCAGTACTTC
j_gene: TRBJ2-5; d_gene: TRBD1; v_gene: TRBV10-3; abundance: few; CDR3aa: CAISRDRQETQYF; CDR3nt: TGTGCCATCAGTCGGGACAGACAAGAGACCCAGTACTTC
j_gene: TRBJ2-5; d_gene: .; v_gene: TRBV7-9; abundance: many; CDR3aa: CASSLKTASPIQETQYF; CDR3nt: TGTGCCAGCAGCTTGAAGACAGCGAGCCCGATCCAAGAGACCCAGTACTTC
j_gene: TRBJ2-7; d_gene: .; v_gene: TRBV19; abundance: few; CDR3aa: CASSIPGLDEQYF; CDR3nt: TGTGCCAGTAGTATACCTGGCCTGGACGAGCAGTACTTC
j_gene: TRBJ1-2; d_gene: .; v_gene: TRBV10-3; abundance: .; CDR3aa: CAISEPGQNYGYTF; CDR3nt: TGTGCCATCAGTGAGCCTGGACAGAACTATGGCTACACCTTC
j_gene: TRBJ2-7; d_gene: TRBD2; v_gene: TRBV27; abundance: few; CDR3aa: CASSLSGGLGEQYF; CDR3nt: TGTGCCAGCAGCCTCAGCGGGGGGCTCGGCGAGCAGTACTTC
j_gene: TRBJ2-1; d_gene: .; v_gene: TRBV13; abundance: many; CDR3aa: CASSLGGNPGEQFF; CDR3nt: TGTGCCAGCAGCTTAGGGGGGAACCCGGGGGAGCAGTTCTTC
j_gene: TRBJ1-1; d_gene: .; v_gene: TRBV9; abundance: few; CDR3aa: CASSAPGKVGTEAFF; CDR3nt: TGTGCCAGCAGCGCCCCAGGGAAGGTAGGCACTGAAGCTTTCTTT
j_gene: TRBJ2-2; d_gene: .; v_gene: TRBV7-2; abundance: few; CDR3aa: CASSLGQRGELFF; CDR3nt: TGTGCCAGCAGCTTAGGCCAGAGAGGGGAGCTGTTTTTT
j_gene: TRBJ1-6; d_gene: TRBD1; v_gene: TRBV20-1; abundance: few; CDR3aa: CSARDRDRGQISSPLHF; CDR3nt: TGCAGTGCTAGAGATCGGGACAGGGGGCAGATAAGTTCACCCCTCCACTTT
j_gene: TRBJ2-2; d_gene: .; v_gene: TRBV18; abundance: .; CDR3aa: CASSPPSQTGELFF; CDR3nt: TGTGCCAGCTCACCTCCCTCCCAAACCGGGGAGCTGTTTTTT
j_gene: TRBJ2-5; d_gene: TRBD2; v_gene: TRBV6-5; abundance: many; CDR3aa: CASTNSGGALETQYF; CDR3nt: TGTGCCAGCACCAATAGCGGGGGGGCGTTGGAGACCCAGTACTTC
j_gene: TRBJ1-1; d_gene: .; v_gene: TRBV20-1; abundance: .; CDR3aa: CSARDLDRYETEAFF; CDR3nt: TGCAGTGCTAGAGACCTGGACAGATACGAAACTGAAGCTTTCTTT
j_gene: TRBJ1-2; d_gene: TRBD1; v_gene: TRBV28; abundance: .; CDR3aa: CASSGQGAYGYTF; CDR3nt: TGTGCCAGCAGTGGACAGGGGGCGTATGGCTACACCTTC
j_gene: TRBJ2-1; d_gene: TRBD1; v_gene: TRBV4-3; abundance: many; CDR3aa: CASSQRTGDNEQFF; CDR3nt: TGCGCCAGCAGCCAAAGAACAGGGGACAATGAGCAGTTCTTC
j_gene: TRBJ1-2; d_gene: .; v_gene: TRBV7-9; abundance: .; CDR3aa: CASSLGTAGVENGYTF; CDR3nt: TGTGCCAGCAGCTTAGGTACCGCAGGGGTGGAAAATGGCTACACCTTC
j_gene: TRBJ2-2; d_gene: .; v_gene: TRBV27; abundance: few; CDR3aa: CAGEGANTGELFF; CDR3nt: TGTGCCGGGGAGGGGGCAAACACCGGGGAGCTGTTTTTT
j_gene: TRBJ2-7; d_gene: .; v_gene: TRBV9; abundance: many; CDR3aa: CASSTPTAYEQYF; CDR3nt: TGTGCCAGCAGCACCCCGACAGCCTACGAGCAGTACTTC
j_gene: TRBJ1-2; d_gene: .; v_gene: TRBV28; abundance: many; CDR3aa: CASSLWADSYGYTF; CDR3nt: TGTGCCAGCAGTTTATGGGCCGACAGCTATGGCTACACCTTC
j_gene: TRBJ1-3; d_gene: .; v_gene: TRBV11-2; abundance: many; CDR3aa: CASSPGSTGNTIYF; CDR3nt: TGTGCCAGCAGCCCAGGGTCTACTGGAAACACCATATATTTT
j_gene: TRBJ1-4; d_gene: .; v_gene: TRBV20-1; abundance: few; CDR3aa: CSARDWDATNEKLFF; CDR3nt: TGCAGTGCTAGAGATTGGGATGCAACTAATGAAAAACTGTTTTTT
j_gene: TRBJ1-5; d_gene: .; v_gene: TRBV2; abundance: many; CDR3aa: CASSEGGRRDHQPQHF; CDR3nt: TGTGCCAGCAGTGAGGGTGGGCGCCGGGATCATCAGCCCCAGCATTTT
j_gene: TRBJ2-3; d_gene: .; v_gene: TRBV7-2; abundance: many; CDR3aa: CASSFNRDFLTDTQYF; CDR3nt: TGTGCCAGCAGCTTCAACCGGGACTTCCTCACAGATACGCAGTATTTT
j_gene: TRBJ2-1; d_gene: TRBD2; v_gene: TRBV4-2; abundance: many; CDR3aa: CASSQDGQGRLAGSGSEQFF; CDR3nt: TGTGCCAGCAGCCAAGATGGGCAGGGCAGACTAGCGGGATCAGGTAGTGAGCAGTTCTTC
j_gene: TRBJ2-5; d_gene: .; v_gene: TRBV6-5; abundance: .; CDR3aa: CASRMGLLETQYF; CDR3nt: TGTGCCAGCAGAATGGGCCTCCTTGAGACCCAGTACTTC
j_gene: TRBJ1-5; d_gene: .; v_gene: TRBV7-9; abundance: .; CDR3aa: CASSLAGKGNQPQHF; CDR3nt: TGTGCCAGCAGCTTGGCCGGGAAGGGCAATCAGCCCCAGCATTTT
j_gene: TRBJ2-3; d_gene: TRBD1; v_gene: TRBV4-3; abundance: .; CDR3aa: CASSQDARDRGGDTQYF; CDR3nt: TGCGCCAGCAGCCAAGACGCCCGGGACAGGGGGGGAGATACGCAGTATTTT
j_gene: TRBJ2-3; d_gene: TRBD2; v_gene: TRBV10-3; abundance: many; CDR3aa: CAISGGGRAGTDTQYF; CDR3nt: TGTGCCATCAGTGGTGGAGGGAGGGCCGGCACAGATACGCAGTATTTT
j_gene: TRBJ1-2; d_gene: .; v_gene: TRBV3-1; abundance: .; CDR3aa: CASSQLQQIYGYTF; CDR3nt: TGTGCCAGCAGCCAACTCCAGCAGATCTATGGCTACACCTTC
j_gene: TRBJ2-7; d_gene: TRBD1; v_gene: TRBV25-1; abundance: many; CDR3aa: CASSTDRDRPYEQYF; CDR3nt: TGTGCCAGCAGCACAGACCGGGACAGGCCCTACGAGCAGTACTTC
j_gene: TRBJ2-6; d_gene: TRBD2; v_gene: TRBV27; abundance: .; CDR3aa: CASSLAAGDGSGANVLTF; CDR3nt: TGTGCCAGCAGTTTAGCGGCGGGGGACGGCTCTGGGGCCAACGTCCTGACTTTC
j_gene: TRBJ2-5; d_gene: TRBD2; v_gene: TRBV20-1; abundance: .; CDR3aa: CSARVSGGAVRETQYF; CDR3nt: TGCAGTGCTAGAGTGAGCGGGGGGGCAGTGCGGGAGACCCAGTACTTC
j_gene: TRBJ2-6; d_gene: .; v_gene: TRBV29-1; abundance: many; CDR3aa: CSVTSGANVLTF; CDR3nt: TGCAGCGTTACTTCTGGGGCCAACGTCCTGACTTTC
j_gene: TRBJ1-1; d_gene: .; v_gene: TRBV12-3/TRBV12-4; abundance: many; CDR3aa: CASTPEAFF; CDR3nt: TGTGCCAGCACCCCGGAAGCTTTCTTT
j_gene: TRBJ1-4; d_gene: .; v_gene: TRBV7-9; abundance: few; CDR3aa: CASSLVQSDEKLFF; CDR3nt: TGTGCCAGCAGCTTAGTCCAGTCTGATGAAAAACTGTTTTTT
j_gene: TRBJ2-7; d_gene: .; v_gene: TRBV6-5; abundance: many; CDR3aa: CASSTTTGRGEQYF; CDR3nt: TGTGCCAGCAGTACTACGACAGGACGGGGCGAGCAGTACTTC
j_gene: TRBJ1-6; d_gene: .; v_gene: TRBV28; abundance: .; CDR3aa: CASSFGATGSSYNSPLHF; CDR3nt: TGTGCCAGCAGTTTCGGCGCGACAGGCAGCTCCTATAATTCACCCCTCCACTTT
j_gene: TRBJ2-7; d_gene: TRBD2; v_gene: TRBV20-1; abundance: .; CDR3aa: CSARDRTGGAYEQYF; CDR3nt: TGCAGTGCTAGAGATCGGACGGGAGGAGCCTACGAGCAGTACTTC